The rows below give T cell receptor beta chains drawn from one sample of a study of blood T cell repertoires in COVID-19. The assay was immunoSEQ multiplex PCR, and TCRdb's table has in-frame clones only and misses some. The profile shows roughly 120,000 clones, about 90% of them singletons. The material sequenced was peripheral blood. The receptors were sampled from a woman aged 45-60 years with acute or convalescent COVID-19. The CDR3 runs from the conserved cysteine through the conserved F or W. D genes are given only for firm matches. Size values are once, few and many counts, or a class for expanded clones, and some rows have none.

v_call	clone_size	j_call	d_call	cdr3_nt	cdr3_aa
TRBV30	.	TRBJ1-2	.	TGTGCCTGGAGCGCAGGGGCCTATGGCTACACCTTC	CAWSAGAYGYTF
TRBV6-5	.	TRBJ1-4	TRBD1	TGTGCCAGCAGCCCCAGGGGGCAGGAGAATGAAAAACTGTTTTTT	CASSPRGQENEKLFF
TRBV7-3	.	TRBJ2-1	.	TGTGCCAGCAGCTCCCAAACGGGGGGCTGGAATGAGCAGTTCTTC	CASSSQTGGWNEQFF
TRBV19	.	TRBJ1-1	TRBD1	TGTGCCAGTAGTATTCGGGACAGGGGCGCTGAAGCTTTCTTT	CASSIRDRGAEAFF
TRBV9	.	TRBJ2-3	.	TGTGCCAGCAGCGTGACGCCGGCTAGCAGGAACACAGATACGCAGTATTTT	CASSVTPASRNTDTQYF
TRBV5-8	once	TRBJ1-1	.	TGTGCCAGCAGCTTGGGGGGGCGGAACACTGAAGCTTTCTTT	CASSLGGRNTEAFF
TRBV19	.	TRBJ2-1	.	TGTGCCAGTAGTATAAGCGGGTTCTCCTACAATGAGCAGTTCTTC	CASSISGFSYNEQFF
TRBV3-1/TRBV3-2	once	TRBJ1-1	TRBD1	TGTGCCAGCAGCCAACGGGACAGGGTTACTGAAGCTTTCTTT	CASSQRDRVTEAFF
TRBV5-6	.	TRBJ1-4	.	TGTGCCAGCAGCCTGGCAGGGATGGATGAAAAACTGTTTTTT	CASSLAGMDEKLFF
TRBV19	.	TRBJ1-1	.	TGTGCCAGTAGAAGTAGGGGTGAAGCTTTCTTT	CASRSRGEAFF
TRBV7-9	.	TRBJ1-1	.	TGTGCCAGCAGCATTACAGGGTTGACTGAAGCTTTCTTT	CASSITGLTEAFF
TRBV7-9	.	TRBJ2-3	TRBD1	TGTGCCAGCAGCTTAGGGTGGGGACAGCCAGCAGATACGCAGTATTTT	CASSLGWGQPADTQYF
TRBV28	.	TRBJ2-7	TRBD2	TGTGCCAGCAGTTTACGGCCTAGCGGGAGTCCTGGCGAGCAGTACTTC	CASSLRPSGSPGEQYF
TRBV18	once	TRBJ1-3	.	TGTGCCAGCTCAGACAGAAGGAGCTCTGGAAACACCATATATTTT	CASSDRRSSGNTIYF
TRBV19	.	TRBJ2-1	.	TGTGCCAGTAGTATTTCAGGGGTAAATGAGCAGTTCTTC	CASSISGVNEQFF
TRBV9	.	TRBJ2-7	TRBD2	TGTGCCAGCAGCGTAGCGGCTAGCGGGAGCTACGAGCAGTACTTC	CASSVAASGSYEQYF
TRBV24-1	.	TRBJ2-2	.	TGTGCCACGGGGGCCTTCACCGGGGAGCTGTTTTTT	CATGAFTGELFF
TRBV29-1	.	TRBJ1-2	.	TGCAGCGTTGCCCCCACAGGGTTACCTAACTATGGCTACACCTTC	CSVAPTGLPNYGYTF
TRBV24-1	.	TRBJ1-5	.	TGTGCCACCAGTGATTTTTTGGGGCAGGGAGGAGGTAGGATCAATCAGCCCCAGCATTTT	CATSDFLGQGGGRINQPQHF
TRBV10-3	.	TRBJ2-2	.	TGTGCCATCAGTGAGTCACAGGCGAACACCGGGGAGCTGTTTTTT	CAISESQANTGELFF
TRBV4-1	once	TRBJ2-3	TRBD1	TGCGCCAGCAGCCAAGCCGGGACAGGGAGTAGCACAGATACGCAGTATTTT	CASSQAGTGSSTDTQYF
TRBV24-1	.	TRBJ2-7	TRBD1	TGTGCCACCAGTGACCCTGACAGGGGGCTCTACGAGCAGTACTTC	CATSDPDRGLYEQYF
TRBV10-2	.	TRBJ1-1	TRBD1	TGCGCCAGCAGCGAACAGGGGATAGCTGAAGCTTTCTTT	CASSEQGIAEAFF
TRBV6-2/TRBV6-3	.	TRBJ2-6	.	TGTGCCAGCAGTCCCCGGGACTTAGGCTCTGGGGCCAACGTCCTGACTTTC	CASSPRDLGSGANVLTF
TRBV27	few	TRBJ2-7	TRBD1	TGTGCCACCGGCCGGGGACAGGGGGCCTACGAGCAGTACTTC	CATGRGQGAYEQYF
TRBV24-1	.	TRBJ1-2	TRBD1	TGTGCCACCAGTGATCCGACAGGGTTCATAGGCAATGGCTACACCTTC	CATSDPTGFIGNGYTF
TRBV4-1	.	TRBJ2-2	.	TGCGCCAGCAGCCAAGCAGGGGACACCGGGGAGCTGTTTTTT	CASSQAGDTGELFF
TRBV18	.	TRBJ2-5	.	TGTGCCAGCTCACCACCGGGGGCGGGTGAGACCCAGTACTTC	CASSPPGAGETQYF
TRBV10-2	few	TRBJ1-5	.	TGCGCCAGCAGTGAGTCGAAGGAGGCCCAGCATTTT	CASSESKEAQHF
TRBV28	once	TRBJ1-2	.	TGTGCCAGCAGTGACGGAGCTGCGGGCTATGGCTACACCTTC	CASSDGAAGYGYTF
TRBV2	.	TRBJ1-5	.	TGTGCCAGCGAGCAAGATGGAGGGGCCTTCAATCAGCCCCAGCATTTT	CASEQDGGAFNQPQHF
TRBV3-1/TRBV3-2	.	TRBJ2-7	TRBD2	TGTGCCAGCAGCCGATGGGGAGGGAGGTCGGTCTACGAGCAGTACTTC	CASSRWGGRSVYEQYF
TRBV20-1	.	TRBJ1-5	.	TGCAGTGCTAGTGGGCCGAATCAGCCCCAGCATTTT	CSASGPNQPQHF
TRBV30	.	TRBJ1-2	TRBD1	TGTGCCTGGGTCCCGGGACAGGGCTCCGTGTCCTATGGCTACACCTTC	CAWVPGQGSVSYGYTF
TRBV6-5	.	TRBJ2-3	TRBD2	TGTGCCAGCAGTTACGGACTAGGAGGAGATACGCAGTATTTT	CASSYGLGGDTQYF
TRBV18	.	TRBJ2-3	.	TGTGCCAGCTCTCTTCAGACAGTCTCGTCCACAGATACGCAGTATTTT	CASSLQTVSSTDTQYF
TRBV6-2/TRBV6-3	.	TRBJ2-3	.	TGTGCCAGCAGTTACTCGTCGAGATCGGATACGCAGTATTTT	CASSYSSRSDTQYF
TRBV14	.	TRBJ2-7	TRBD2	TGTGCCAGCAGCCTCGGACTAGCGGGAGTGGGCGAGCAGTACTTC	CASSLGLAGVGEQYF
TRBV6-5	.	TRBJ1-3	.	TGTGCCAGCAGTAGGGGGGGGCGCTCTGGAAACACCATATATTTT	CASSRGGRSGNTIYF
TRBV27	.	TRBJ2-5	.	TGTGCCAGCAGTTTATCAGCTCTTACAGGGATGCAAGAGACCCAGTACTTC	CASSLSALTGMQETQYF